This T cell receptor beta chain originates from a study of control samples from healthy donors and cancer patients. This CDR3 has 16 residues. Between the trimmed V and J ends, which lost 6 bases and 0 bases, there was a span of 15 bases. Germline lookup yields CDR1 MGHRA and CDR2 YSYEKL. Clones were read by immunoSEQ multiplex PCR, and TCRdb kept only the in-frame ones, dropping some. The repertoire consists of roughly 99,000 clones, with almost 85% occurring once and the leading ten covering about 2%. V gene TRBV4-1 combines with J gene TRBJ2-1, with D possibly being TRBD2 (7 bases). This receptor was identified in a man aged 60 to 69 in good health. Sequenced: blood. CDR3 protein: CASSRGLAVSYNEQFF. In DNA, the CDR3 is TGCGCCAGCAGTCGGGGGCTAGCGGTCTCCTACAATGAGCAGTTCTTC.